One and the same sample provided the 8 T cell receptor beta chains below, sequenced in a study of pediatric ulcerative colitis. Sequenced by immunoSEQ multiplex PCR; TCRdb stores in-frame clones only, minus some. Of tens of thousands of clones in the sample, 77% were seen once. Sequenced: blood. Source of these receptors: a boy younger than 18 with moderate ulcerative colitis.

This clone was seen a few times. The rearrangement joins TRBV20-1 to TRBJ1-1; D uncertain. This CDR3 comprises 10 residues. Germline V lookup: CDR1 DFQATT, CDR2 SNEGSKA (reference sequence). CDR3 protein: CSPLNTEAFF. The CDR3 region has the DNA TGCAGCCCACTGAACACTGAAGCTTTCTTT.

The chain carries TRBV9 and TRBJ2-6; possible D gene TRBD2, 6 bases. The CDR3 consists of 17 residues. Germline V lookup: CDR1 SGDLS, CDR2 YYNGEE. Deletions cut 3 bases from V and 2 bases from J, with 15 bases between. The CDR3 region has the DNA TGTGCCAGCAGCGCCCTCAGATGGGGGGCTGGGGCCAACGTCCTGACTTTC. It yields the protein CASSALRWGAGANVLTF.

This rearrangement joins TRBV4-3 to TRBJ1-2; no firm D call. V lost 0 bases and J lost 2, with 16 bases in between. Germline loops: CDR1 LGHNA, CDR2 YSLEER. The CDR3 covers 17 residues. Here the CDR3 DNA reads TGCGCCAGCAGCCAAGACGCGAGTAAAGAGATAAACTATGGCTACACCTTC. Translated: CASSQDASKEINYGYTF.

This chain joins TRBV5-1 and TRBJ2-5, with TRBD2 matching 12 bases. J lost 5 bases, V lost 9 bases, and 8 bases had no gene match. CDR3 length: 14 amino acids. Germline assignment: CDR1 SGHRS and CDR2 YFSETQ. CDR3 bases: TGCGCCACCAAACTAGCGGGAGGTGGGGAGACCCAGTACTTC. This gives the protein CATKLAGGGETQYF.

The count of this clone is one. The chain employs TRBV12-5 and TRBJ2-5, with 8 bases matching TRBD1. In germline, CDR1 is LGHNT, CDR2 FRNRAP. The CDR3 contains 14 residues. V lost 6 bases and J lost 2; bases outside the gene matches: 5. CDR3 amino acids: CASGDRGWQETQYF. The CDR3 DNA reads TGTGCTAGTGGCGACAGGGGTTGGCAAGAGACCCAGTACTTC.

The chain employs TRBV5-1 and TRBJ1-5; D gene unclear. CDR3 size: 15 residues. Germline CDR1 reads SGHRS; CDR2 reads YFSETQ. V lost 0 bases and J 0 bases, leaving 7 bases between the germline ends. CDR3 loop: CASSLDGDSNQPQHF. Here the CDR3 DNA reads TGCGCCAGCAGCTTGGACGGGGATAGCAATCAGCCCCAGCATTTT.

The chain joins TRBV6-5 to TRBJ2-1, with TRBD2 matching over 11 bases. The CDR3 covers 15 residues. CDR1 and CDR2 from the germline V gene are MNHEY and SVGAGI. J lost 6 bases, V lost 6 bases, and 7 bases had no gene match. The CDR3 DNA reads TGTGCCAGCAGCTCCGGGACTAGCGGATCCAATGAGCAGTTCTTC. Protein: CASSSGTSGSNEQFF.

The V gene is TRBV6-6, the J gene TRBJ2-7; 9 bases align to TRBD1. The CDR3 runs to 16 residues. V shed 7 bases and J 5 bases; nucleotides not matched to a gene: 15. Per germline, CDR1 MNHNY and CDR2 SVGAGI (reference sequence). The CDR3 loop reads CASTRQGVALLDEQYF. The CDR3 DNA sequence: TGTGCCAGCACCCGACAGGGGGTTGCCCTTCTGGACGAGCAGTACTTC.